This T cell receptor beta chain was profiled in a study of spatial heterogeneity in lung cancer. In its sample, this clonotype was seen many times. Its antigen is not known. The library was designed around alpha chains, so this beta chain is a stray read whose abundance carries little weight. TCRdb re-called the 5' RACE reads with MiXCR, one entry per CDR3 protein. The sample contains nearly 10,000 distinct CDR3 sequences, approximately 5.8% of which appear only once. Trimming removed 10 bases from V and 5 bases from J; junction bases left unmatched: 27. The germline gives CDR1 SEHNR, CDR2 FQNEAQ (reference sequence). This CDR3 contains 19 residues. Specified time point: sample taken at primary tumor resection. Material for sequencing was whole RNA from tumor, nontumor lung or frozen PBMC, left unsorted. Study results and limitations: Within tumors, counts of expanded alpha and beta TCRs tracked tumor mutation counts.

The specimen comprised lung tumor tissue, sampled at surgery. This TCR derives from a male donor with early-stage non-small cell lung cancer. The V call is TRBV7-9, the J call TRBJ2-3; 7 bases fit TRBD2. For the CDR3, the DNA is TGTGCCACCATTCACCAGACTAGACAAAGCGGGGAGGGAGGAGATACGCAGTATTTT. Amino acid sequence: CATIHQTRQSGEGGDTQYF.